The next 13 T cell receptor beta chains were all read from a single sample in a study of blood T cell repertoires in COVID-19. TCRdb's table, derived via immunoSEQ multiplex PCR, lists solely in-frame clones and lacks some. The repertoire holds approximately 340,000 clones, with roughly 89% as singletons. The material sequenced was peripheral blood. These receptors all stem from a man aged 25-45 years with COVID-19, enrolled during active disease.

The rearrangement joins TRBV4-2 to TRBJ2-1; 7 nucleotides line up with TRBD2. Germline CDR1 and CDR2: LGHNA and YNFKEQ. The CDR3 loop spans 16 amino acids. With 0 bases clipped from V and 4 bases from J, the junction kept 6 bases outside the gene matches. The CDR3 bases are TGTGCCAGCAGCCAAGATTCCAGCGGGGAATACAATGAGCAGTTCTTC. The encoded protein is CASSQDSSGEYNEQFF.

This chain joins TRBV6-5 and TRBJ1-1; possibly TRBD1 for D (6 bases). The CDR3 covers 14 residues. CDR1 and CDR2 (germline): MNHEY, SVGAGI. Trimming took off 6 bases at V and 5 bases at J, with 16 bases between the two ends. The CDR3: CASRWLRGGTEAFF. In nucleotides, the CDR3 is TGTGCCAGCAGATGGTTGAGGGGGGGAACTGAAGCTTTCTTT.

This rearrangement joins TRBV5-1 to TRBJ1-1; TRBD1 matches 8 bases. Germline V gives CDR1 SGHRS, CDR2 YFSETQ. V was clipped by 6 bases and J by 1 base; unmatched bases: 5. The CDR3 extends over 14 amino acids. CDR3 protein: CASNAGTGNTEAFF. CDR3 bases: TGCGCCAGCAACGCCGGGACAGGGAACACTGAAGCTTTCTTT.

Here the CDR3 reads CASSLRQGLTEAFF. The CDR3 bases are TGTGCCAGCAGTTTGAGACAGGGGCTAACTGAAGCTTTCTTT. This chain joins TRBV6-5 and TRBJ1-1, with 8 bases lining up with TRBD1. Trimming removed 4 bases from V and 5 bases from J; junction bases left unmatched: 6. The CDR3 is made up of 14 amino acids. CDR1 MNHEY and CDR2 SVGAGI come from the germline V gene.

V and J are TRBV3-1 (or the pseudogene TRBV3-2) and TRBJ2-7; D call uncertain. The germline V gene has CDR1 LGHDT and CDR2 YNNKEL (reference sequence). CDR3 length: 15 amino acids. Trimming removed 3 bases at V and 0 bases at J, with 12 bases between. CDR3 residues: CASSHYSYSSYEQYF. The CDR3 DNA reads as TGTGCCAGCAGCCACTACTCCTACAGCTCCTACGAGCAGTACTTC.

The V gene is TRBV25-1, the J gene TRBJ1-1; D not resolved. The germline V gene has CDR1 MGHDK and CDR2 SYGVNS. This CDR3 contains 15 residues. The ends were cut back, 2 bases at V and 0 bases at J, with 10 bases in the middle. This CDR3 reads CASSEVGSMNTEAFF. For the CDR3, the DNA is TGTGCCAGCAGTGAAGTTGGCAGTATGAACACTGAAGCTTTCTTT.

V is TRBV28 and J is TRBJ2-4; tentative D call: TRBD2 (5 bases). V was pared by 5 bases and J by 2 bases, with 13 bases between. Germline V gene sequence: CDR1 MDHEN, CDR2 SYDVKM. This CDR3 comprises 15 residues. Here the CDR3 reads CASSPGFRPKNIQYF. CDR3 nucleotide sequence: TGTGCCAGCAGTCCGGGGTTTAGGCCCAAAAACATTCAGTACTTC.

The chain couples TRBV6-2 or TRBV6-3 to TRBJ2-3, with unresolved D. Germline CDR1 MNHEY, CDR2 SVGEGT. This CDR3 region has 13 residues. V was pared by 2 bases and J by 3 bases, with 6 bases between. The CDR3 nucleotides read TGTGCCAGCAGTTACCCTAATACAGATACGCAGTATTTT. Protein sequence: CASSYPNTDTQYF.

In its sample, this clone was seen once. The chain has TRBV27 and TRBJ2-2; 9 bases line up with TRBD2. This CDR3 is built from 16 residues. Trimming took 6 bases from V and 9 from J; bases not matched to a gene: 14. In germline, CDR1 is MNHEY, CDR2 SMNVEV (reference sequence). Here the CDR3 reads CASSPTGGGAIRELFF. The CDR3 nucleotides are TGTGCCAGCAGCCCCACGGGCGGGGGGGCCATCAGGGAGCTGTTTTTT.

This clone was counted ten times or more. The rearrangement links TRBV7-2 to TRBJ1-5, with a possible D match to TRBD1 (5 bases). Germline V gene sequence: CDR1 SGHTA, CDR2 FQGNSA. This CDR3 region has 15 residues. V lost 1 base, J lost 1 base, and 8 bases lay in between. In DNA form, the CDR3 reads TGTGCCAGCAGCTTAGTCGCAGGGAGCAATCAGCCCCAGCATTTT. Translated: CASSLVAGSNQPQHF. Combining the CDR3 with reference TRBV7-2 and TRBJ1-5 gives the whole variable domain GAGVSQSPSNKVTEKGKDVELRCDPISGHTALYWYRQSLGQGLEFLIYFQGNSAPDKSGLPSDRFSAERTGGSVSTLTIQRTQQEDSAVYLCASSLVAGSNQPQHFGDGTRLSIL.

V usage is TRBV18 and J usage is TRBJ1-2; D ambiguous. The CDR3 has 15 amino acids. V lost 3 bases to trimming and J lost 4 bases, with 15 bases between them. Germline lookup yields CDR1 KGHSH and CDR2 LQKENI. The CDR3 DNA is TGTGCCAGCTCACCCGAGACACAGCGGCCCTATGGCTACACCTTC. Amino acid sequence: CASSPETQRPYGYTF.

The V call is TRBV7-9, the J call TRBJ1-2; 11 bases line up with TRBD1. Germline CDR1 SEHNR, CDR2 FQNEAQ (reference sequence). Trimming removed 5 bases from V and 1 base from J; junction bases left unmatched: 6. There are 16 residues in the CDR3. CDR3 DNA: TGTGCCAGCAGCCCCCGGGACAGGGGGTATAACTATGGCTACACCTTC. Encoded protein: CASSPRDRGYNYGYTF.

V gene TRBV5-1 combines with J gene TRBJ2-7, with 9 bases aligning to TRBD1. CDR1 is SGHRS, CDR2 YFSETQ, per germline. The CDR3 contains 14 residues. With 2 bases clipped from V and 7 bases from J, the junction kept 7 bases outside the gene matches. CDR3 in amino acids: CASSFKGQGPEQYF. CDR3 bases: TGCGCCAGCAGCTTCAAGGGACAGGGCCCGGAGCAGTACTTC.